The 18 T cell receptor beta chains below were found in one sample sequenced in a study of siplizumab effects on memory and regulatory T cells (dated by TCRdb to the late 2010s). The library was prepared using the immunoSEQ multiplex PCR assay. TCRdb's version of the immuneACCESS table is confined to in-frame rearrangements and falls short of the full clone set. An unresolved V gene accounts for under half of the shortfall where checked; the remainder is of unknown origin. The sample includes tens of thousands of clones, with roughly 96% observed a single time. The top ten clones comprise around 0.03% of the sample. Sequences were obtained from naive CD4+ T cells sorted from blood. What the cell subset or site label conveys for this sample: unstimulated naive T cells. Receptor source: a human donor in good health.

The chain employs TRBV5-6 and TRBJ2-7; D may correspond to TRBD1 or TRBD2 (6 bases each). The germline CDR1 and CDR2 sequences are SGHDT and YYEEEE. Trimming left V 4 bases short and J 2 bases short, with 7 bases between. This CDR3 has 12 residues. In DNA, the CDR3 is TGTGCCAGCAGCCGGGGGCCCTACGAGCAGTACTTC. Translation gives CASSRGPYEQYF.

The chain links TRBV7-3 to TRBJ2-2; 7 bases are a match to TRBD1. V trimming: 5 bases; J trimming: 6 bases; junction bases outside the gene matches: 3. CDR3 length: 13 amino acids. The germline V gene encodes CDR1 SGHTA and CDR2 FQGTGA. The CDR3 protein is CASSRQGAGELFF. As DNA, the CDR3 is TGTGCCAGCAGCAGACAGGGCGCCGGGGAGCTGTTTTTT.

The chain couples TRBV7-9 to TRBJ1-2; D is unresolved. The V end was cut by 1 base, the J end by 4 bases, with 7 bases between. The CDR3 totals 13 residues. CDR1 and CDR2 from the germline V gene are SEHNR and FQNEAQ (reference sequence). This chain's CDR3 is CASSLGSVYGYTF. Here the CDR3 DNA reads TGTGCCAGCAGCTTAGGGAGCGTCTATGGCTACACCTTC.

The chain joins TRBV6-5 to TRBJ1-6; perhaps TRBD1 as D (5 bases). This CDR3 has 15 residues. Germline V gene lookup returns CDR1 MNHEY and CDR2 SVGAGI. V lost 5 bases, J lost 5 bases, and 13 bases lay in between. The CDR3 protein is CASSQRQFNNSPLHF. DNA of the CDR3: TGTGCCAGCAGTCAAAGACAGTTCAATAATTCACCCCTCCACTTT.

The gene calls are TRBV5-8 and TRBJ1-2, with TRBD1 identical over 9 bases. This CDR3 contains 13 residues. V was clipped by 5 bases and J by 8 bases; unmatched bases: 7. Germline V gene lookup returns CDR1 SGHTS and CDR2 YDEGEE. The CDR3 reads CASSYRQGGGYTF. In DNA form, the CDR3 reads TGTGCCAGCAGTTACCGACAGGGGGGCGGCTACACCTTC.

Regarding this clone: The junction departs from germline at one end; a sequencing error may be responsible. The rearrangement joins TRBV4-2 to TRBJ2-5, with TRBD1 matching over 8 bases. CDR1 is LGHNA and CDR2 is YNFKEQ in the germline V gene. This CDR3 has 13 residues. CDR3 DNA: TGTGCCAGCACCCAAGGGACAGGAGAGACCCAGTACTTC. It translates to CASTQGTGETQYF.

The rearrangement links TRBV28 to TRBJ2-7; a weak D match, TRBD2 (5 bases). The CDR3 runs 15 residues. CDR1 MDHEN and CDR2 SYDVKM come from the germline V gene. Trimming pared 6 bases from V and 0 bases from J, leaving 15 bases between. DNA of the CDR3: TGTGCCAGCAGCTCAACCCGGGGTTTCTCCTACGAGCAGTACTTC. It yields the protein CASSSTRGFSYEQYF.

This clone was observed a single time. V is TRBV5-1 and J is TRBJ2-3; the D is unclear. CDR1 is SGHRS, CDR2 YFSETQ, per germline. The CDR3 is made up of 11 amino acids. V lost 2 bases, J lost 6 bases, and 4 bases lay in between. CDR3 loop: CASSLHDTQYF. The DNA for the CDR3 is TGCGCCAGCAGCTTACATGATACGCAGTATTTT.

The chain links TRBV7-2 to TRBJ1-4; D ambiguous. V was cut by 5 bases and J by 0 bases, with 7 bases left in between. Germline V gene sequence: CDR1 SGHTA, CDR2 FQGNSA. CDR3 length equals 14 residues. The CDR3: CASSPPPTNEKLFF. In nucleotides, the CDR3 is TGTGCCAGCAGCCCGCCCCCAACTAATGAAAAACTGTTTTTT.

This clone was seen only a few times. This rearrangement joins TRBV5-1 to TRBJ2-7; D perhaps matches TRBD1 (5 bases). There are 14 residues in the CDR3. Germline V gives CDR1 SGHRS, CDR2 YFSETQ. The germline V and J ends were trimmed by 7 bases and 0 bases, with 14 bases remaining between them. The CDR3 nucleotides are TGCGCCAGCCGTTATTGGGGCGGCTCCTACGAGCAGTACTTC. It specifies CASRYWGGSYEQYF.

The chain joins TRBV6-5 to TRBJ1-4; TRBD1 aligns across 7 bases. CDR3 length: 14 amino acids. Germline V gene data show CDR1 as MNHEY and CDR2 as SVGAGI. V lost 6 bases and J lost 5; bases outside the gene matches: 6. This CDR3 is CASRRQGINEKLFF. In DNA, the CDR3 is TGTGCCAGCAGGAGACAGGGAATAAATGAAAAACTGTTTTTT.

The chain combines TRBV4-1 with TRBJ1-4; D call uncertain. V lost 0 bases and J lost 8, with 4 bases in between. The CDR3 has 12 amino acids. Looked up from germline, CDR1 is MGHRA and CDR2 is YSYEKL. CDR3 residues: CASSQDWEKLFF. The CDR3 DNA reads TGCGCCAGCAGCCAAGATTGGGAAAAACTGTTTTTT.

The chain carries TRBV9 and TRBJ1-6; TRBD1 is a possible D gene (6 bases). Germline loops: CDR1 SGDLS, CDR2 YYNGEE. The length of the CDR3 is 19 residues. V dropped 4 bases and J dropped 6 bases, with 26 bases sitting between them. This chain's CDR3 is CASSPLGGQATISNSPLHF. The DNA of the CDR3 is TGTGCCAGCAGCCCTCTGGGGGGGCAGGCGACGATAAGTAATTCACCCCTCCACTTT.

This rearrangement joins TRBV6-5 to TRBJ2-1; TRBD2 agrees at 12 bases. Germline V gene data show CDR1 as MNHEY and CDR2 as SVGAGI. This CDR3 has 15 amino acids. V shed 6 bases and J 6 bases; nucleotides not matched to a gene: 6. The CDR3 sequence: CASSLAGGGLNEQFF. DNA for the CDR3: TGTGCCAGCAGCCTAGCGGGGGGGGGTCTCAATGAGCAGTTCTTC.

The CDR3 region is CASRSAGGQDTQYF. The CDR3 nucleotides are TGTGCCAGCCGTTCCGCGGGGGGGCAAGATACGCAGTATTTT. V and J are TRBV6-5 and TRBJ2-3; 9 nucleotides align to TRBD2. CDR1 is MNHEY and CDR2 is SVGAGI in the germline V gene. V was clipped by 8 bases and J by 5 bases; unmatched bases: 8. The CDR3 loop spans 14 amino acids.

The CDR3 DNA reads as TGCGCCAGCAGTGAAGCGGACGCCACCGGGGAGCTGTTTTTT. Protein: CASSEADATGELFF. The chain combines TRBV10-1 with TRBJ2-2, with D perhaps matching TRBD2 (5 bases). CDR1 and CDR2 (germline): WNHNN, SYGVQD (reference sequence). The CDR3 contains 14 residues. Trimming stripped 3 bases from V and 4 bases from J, with 9 bases between.

The rearrangement uses TRBV13 and TRBJ2-7; 13 bases match TRBD2. V was pared by 5 bases and J by 5 bases, with 3 bases of the junction left unmatched. CDR3 size: 14 residues. Germline V gene lookup returns CDR1 PRHDT and CDR2 FYEKMQ (reference sequence). As DNA, the CDR3 is TGTGCCAGCAGCCCCGGGACTAGCGGGGACGAGCAGTACTTC. Translation gives CASSPGTSGDEQYF.

The chain links TRBV2 to TRBJ2-3, with TRBD2 as a possible D gene (5 bases). Deletions cut 4 bases from V and 1 base from J, with 9 bases between. The CDR3 totals 14 residues. Germline CDR1 is SNHLY and CDR2 is FYNNEI. DNA for the CDR3: TGTGCCAGCAGTGTAATTAGCGGCACAGATACGCAGTATTTT. This gives the protein CASSVISGTDTQYF.